The present entry profiles one TCR beta chain with its context. Its antigen is unknown. Other nucleotide sequences in the sample specify the same CDR3. The germline gives CDR1 GTSNPN, CDR2 SVGIG (reference sequence). Trimming removed 3 bases at V and 2 bases at J, with 14 bases between. The CDR3 length is 15 residues. This sample is part of a study of shared clonotypes between healthy human individuals. Findings of the study overall: Researchers found naive subsets generally carried larger estimated richness than memory subsets.

Sequencing was performed with immunoSEQ multiplex PCR; in TCRdb, only in-frame clones are kept and a portion is missing. The table shows over 2 million clones, with roughly 96% occurring only once. The donor population consisted of healthy HIV-negative adults with no recent acute infections or vaccinations. The TCR was taken from a man younger than 30 in good health. Input material: naive CD4+ T cells sorted from blood. As to subset: CD45RA+ positively selected. The J gene is TRBJ1-3, the V gene TRBV30; weak D call: TRBD1 (6 bases). CDR3 sequence (DNA): TGTGCCTGGAGCGTTCGCAGGGGAACTGGAAACACCATATATTTT. Protein product: CAWSVRRGTGNTIYF.